These 2 T cell receptor beta chains were all obtained from the same sample, sequenced in a study of cytomegalovirus exposure and HLA in healthy donors. Generated by immunoSEQ multiplex PCR, the TCRdb table keeps only in-frame clones and is missing some. The sample shows 250,000 to 400,000 clones, nearly 90% of them seen only once. Sequencing was performed on PBMCs. The source of these receptors is a man under 40 in good health and CMV-seronegative.

The V call is TRBV10-2, the J call TRBJ1-2; 10 positions match TRBD1. Unmatched junction bases numbered 10, after V lost 6 bases and J lost 6 bases. The CDR3 spans 15 residues. Per germline, CDR1 WSHSY and CDR2 SAAADI. CDR3: CASRDRGRFVDGYTF. CDR3 DNA sequence: TGCGCCAGCAGAGACAGGGGGCGCTTTGTGGATGGCTACACCTTC.

The chain employs TRBV11-2 and TRBJ2-3; D possibly corresponds to TRBD2 (5 bases). Trimming cost V 3 bases and J 2 bases, with 9 bases left between them. CDR1 SGHAT and CDR2 FQNNGV come from the germline V gene. There are 14 residues in the CDR3. CDR3 sequence reads: CASSFPGLTDTQYF. DNA for the CDR3: TGTGCCAGCAGCTTCCCTGGACTCACAGATACGCAGTATTTT.